This T cell receptor beta chain originates from a study of CD8+ T cells in alopecia areata. For the study at large: Treatment with tofacitinib (6 to 18 months) was followed by 6 months off drug. Study results and limitations: The study found that many expanded lesional clones persisted in scalp and blood during tofacitinib.

As for this clone: Its antigen is as yet unknown.

The CDR3 runs to 14 residues. Germline-derived CDR1 and CDR2 are MNHEY and SVGAGI. V lost 6 bases and J 0 bases, leaving 10 bases between the germline ends. Reverse transcription of extracted RNA yielded cDNA, which provided the sequencing template. Clones were sequenced by immunoSEQ multiplex PCR, and TCRdb holds only the in-frame ones, with some missing. Of hundreds of thousands of clones in the sample, roughly 63% were seen once. As for treatment: oral pan-JAK inhibitor, 5-10 mg twice daily. Lesional scalp punch biopsies and peripheral blood came from alopecia areata patients. The V and J genes are TRBV6-5 and TRBJ2-3; D gene uncertain. The sequencing here drew on CD4+ T cells sorted from blood, taken at week 52, from a patient treated with tofacitinib. The clonotype originates from a human donor with alopecia areata. The CDR3 loop is CASRKYVSTDTQYF. CDR3 DNA: TGTGCCAGCAGAAAATACGTTAGCACAGATACGCAGTATTTT.